Below, one T cell receptor beta chain is given with its context. Its antigen is still unknown. The sample originates from a study of OX40 agonist ivuxolimab in advanced cancers. Study-level information: While on treatment, patients had intravenous ivuxolimab at 0.01 to 10 mg/kg every 2 weeks. Participants, 65% to 85% male, averaged around 64 years of age, ranging from about 23 to 79. Notes on the study in general: Dose levels from 0.1 to 3.0 mg/kg saw CD4+ and CD8+ blood T cells expand clonally by week 6.

Clones were sequenced by immunoSEQ multiplex PCR, and TCRdb holds only the in-frame ones, with some missing. Here the sample spans around 64,000 clones, roughly four fifths being singletons. Trimming took off 2 bases at V and 0 bases at J, with 10 bases between the two ends. This CDR3 region has 15 residues. CDR1 is LNHDA and CDR2 is SQIVND in the germline V gene (reference sequence). The sequenced sample was CD4+ or CD8+ T cells sorted from blood, obtained in a trial of the OX40 agonist ivuxolimab. The source is an adult with an advanced solid tumor such as melanoma, head and neck, liver or kidney cancer. The chain combines TRBV19 with TRBJ1-1; D possibly corresponds to TRBD1 (5 bases). The CDR3 sequence: CASSIPRQMNTEAFF. The CDR3 DNA reads TGTGCCAGTAGTATACCCCGACAGATGAACACTGAAGCTTTCTTT.